This T cell receptor beta chain comes out of a study of tumor-infiltrating lymphocytes in oesophageal squamous cell carcinoma. This clonotype has at least ten counts. Germline lookup yields CDR1 SGHTA and CDR2 FQGTGA. This CDR3 spans 14 amino acids. The V gene lost 5 bases and the J gene lost 0 bases, with 11 bases spanning the gap. TCRdb reprocessed the PCR reads with MiXCR, giving one entry per CDR3 protein. The table includes roughly 17,000 distinct CDR3 sequences, around 46% detected once. This chain connects TRBV7-3 to TRBJ2-7, with D unclear. Source material: normal esophageal tissue next to the tumor. The clonotype originates from a female donor with esophageal squamous cell carcinoma. The CDR3 DNA reads TGTGCCAGCAGCCCCGGTTACCCCTCCTACGAGCAGTACTTC. It encodes CASSPGYPSYEQYF.